This TCR beta chain stems from a study of T cell responses to AZD1222 COVID-19 vaccine. Broader study findings: In all cases, repertoires were sampled only after the peak T cell response. The donor group comprised mostly white British people and more females; the analysis possibly underestimated clonal diversity.

Libraries were prepared by immunoSEQ multiplex PCR; TCRdb keeps only in-frame clonotypes and omits some of them. The table records roughly 81,000 clones, 65% to 90% of them present only once. Of note for this clone: Antigen: not known.

With 5 bases removed from V and 10 bases from J, the gap between germline ends came to 11 bases. Germline lookup yields CDR1 KGHDR and CDR2 SFDVKD. This CDR3 region has 12 residues. This clonotype was obtained from an adult in good health. J is TRBJ2-1 and V is TRBV24-1; a weak D match, TRBD2 (5 bases). The sample was peripheral blood, taken on day 0 of AZD1222 vaccination. CDR3 residues: CATSGGVEEQFF. The CDR3 DNA is TGTGCCACCAGTGGGGGAGTGGAGGAGCAGTTCTTC.